These T cell receptor beta chains were read from a single sample in a study of T-cell memory formation after mild COVID-19. One entry per CDR3 protein, called by TCRdb with MiXCR from the 5' RACE reads. The sample lists about 350,000 distinct CDR3 sequences; 28% were seen once. Sequenced sample: PBMCs or a T cell subset sorted from them (not recorded which). The receptor set was obtained from an adult woman who had mild COVID-19 (a few samples of this study predate the infection). Cell type and time point are not known. The conserved cysteine and the conserved F or W are not part of the CDR3 here. Clone size is given for some rows only: seen once, a few or many times, or a class if the clone is expanded.

V gene: TRBV11-2
clone size: few
J gene: TRBJ2-7
CDR3 protein: ASKLRGGGSSYEQY

V gene: TRBV5-1
clone size: NA
J gene: TRBJ2-7
CDR3 protein: ASSLLWGYEQY

V gene: TRBV12-3/TRBV12-4
clone size: NA
J gene: TRBJ1-1
CDR3 protein: ASSEDRKNTEAF

V gene: TRBV7-9
clone size: NA
J gene: TRBJ1-1
CDR3 protein: ASRTPNTEAF

V gene: TRBV24-1
clone size: NA
J gene: TRBJ2-3
CDR3 protein: ATSDPPHQGTQY

V gene: TRBV12-3/TRBV12-4
clone size: NA
J gene: TRBJ2-1
CDR3 protein: ASTLLAVYNEQF

V gene: TRBV2
clone size: once
J gene: TRBJ2-1
CDR3 protein: ASRAVFNEQF

V gene: TRBV5-1
clone size: NA
J gene: TRBJ2-5
CDR3 protein: ASSSRERGPQETQY

V gene: TRBV5-1
clone size: NA
J gene: TRBJ2-7
CDR3 protein: ASRVTSGPYEQY

V gene: TRBV11-2
clone size: NA
J gene: TRBJ2-1
CDR3 protein: ASSWRVDNEQF

V gene: TRBV7-9
clone size: NA
J gene: TRBJ2-5
CDR3 protein: ASSSLGQETQY

V gene: TRBV6-6
clone size: NA
J gene: TRBJ1-6
CDR3 protein: ASSPGQANSPLH

V gene: TRBV6-6
clone size: NA
J gene: TRBJ1-2
CDR3 protein: ASSYSKSGAAVVNYGYT

V gene: TRBV9
clone size: NA
J gene: TRBJ1-3
CDR3 protein: ASSPGISGNTIY

V gene: TRBV4-2
clone size: many
J gene: TRBJ2-7
CDR3 protein: ASSPDLEQQY

V gene: TRBV20-1
clone size: NA
J gene: TRBJ2-1
CDR3 protein: SFTGTSRYNEQF

V gene: TRBV12-3/TRBV12-4
clone size: NA
J gene: TRBJ2-3
CDR3 protein: ASSSLLGDTQY

V gene: TRBV12-3/TRBV12-4
clone size: few
J gene: TRBJ1-6
CDR3 protein: ASSSLRLSYNSPLH

V gene: TRBV24-1
clone size: once
J gene: TRBJ2-2
CDR3 protein: ATSWSGELF

V gene: TRBV7-3
clone size: few
J gene: TRBJ2-7
CDR3 protein: ASSLAADPAYEQY

V gene: TRBV24-1
clone size: many
J gene: TRBJ2-1
CDR3 protein: ATSDLAGIGSEQF

V gene: TRBV24-1
clone size: few
J gene: TRBJ2-7
CDR3 protein: ATSMGTGVAYEQY

V gene: TRBV21-1
clone size: once
J gene: TRBJ1-3
CDR3 protein: ASSNSNTIY

V gene: TRBV5-1
clone size: few
J gene: TRBJ2-7
CDR3 protein: ASSAGTGSSYEQY

V gene: TRBV20-1
clone size: NA
J gene: TRBJ2-1
CDR3 protein: SARDGLASNEQF

V gene: TRBV7-2
clone size: few
J gene: TRBJ1-5
CDR3 protein: ASSSRRDQPQH

V gene: TRBV6-1
clone size: NA
J gene: TRBJ2-7
CDR3 protein: ASRGGSSYEQY

V gene: TRBV5-8
clone size: few
J gene: TRBJ1-1
CDR3 protein: ASSLARVTEAF

V gene: TRBV29-1
clone size: few
J gene: TRBJ2-2
CDR3 protein: SVGLPRGPGVGELF

V gene: TRBV20-1
clone size: NA
J gene: TRBJ1-1
CDR3 protein: SANSDRGAEAF

V gene: TRBV7-6
clone size: NA
J gene: TRBJ2-3
CDR3 protein: ASSSGGASDTQY

V gene: TRBV6-5
clone size: NA
J gene: TRBJ1-5
CDR3 protein: ASSANPTVNQPQH

V gene: TRBV5-1
clone size: NA
J gene: TRBJ2-7
CDR3 protein: ASSPGQYYEQY

V gene: TRBV5-1
clone size: NA
J gene: TRBJ2-3
CDR3 protein: ASSLPRADTQY

V gene: TRBV14
clone size: NA
J gene: TRBJ2-3
CDR3 protein: ASSQLSRGALRDTQY

V gene: TRBV3-1
clone size: many
J gene: TRBJ2-7
CDR3 protein: ASSSRDRGFHEQY

V gene: TRBV6-6
clone size: NA
J gene: TRBJ2-3
CDR3 protein: ASSYGLAGGTDTQY

V gene: TRBV7-9
clone size: NA
J gene: TRBJ2-5
CDR3 protein: ASSSPGLAGEKTQY

V gene: TRBV4-1
clone size: NA
J gene: TRBJ2-7
CDR3 protein: ASSQVTRTYEQY

V gene: TRBV7-9
clone size: NA
J gene: TRBJ2-3
CDR3 protein: ASRPGLGVDTQY

V gene: TRBV20-1
clone size: many
J gene: TRBJ2-2
CDR3 protein: SARRGAANTGELF

V gene: TRBV11-3
clone size: NA
J gene: TRBJ2-1
CDR3 protein: ASSSYGGGEQF

V gene: TRBV29-1
clone size: few
J gene: TRBJ2-7
CDR3 protein: SVELGLAGLSEQY

V gene: TRBV6-2/TRBV6-3
clone size: NA
J gene: TRBJ1-2
CDR3 protein: ASSYGENYGYT

V gene: TRBV2
clone size: NA
J gene: TRBJ2-4
CDR3 protein: ASSEAGGGNIQY

V gene: TRBV13
clone size: few
J gene: TRBJ2-7
CDR3 protein: ASSSRGLAGPSSYEQY

V gene: TRBV6-1
clone size: NA
J gene: TRBJ1-6
CDR3 protein: ASSDASGSRGSPLH